The T cell receptor beta chain under discussion was sequenced for a study of T cell responses to AZD1222 COVID-19 vaccine. The study's findings and limits: Mostly white British, mostly female donors; authors suggested clonal diversity may be underestimated. Unmutated regions of variants are reportedly targeted by nearly half of spike-specific TCRs. When two AZD1222 doses had been given, Spike-specific TCR breadth and depth rose. Samples come after the peak T cell response, not at day 14.

The data were produced by immunoSEQ multiplex PCR, yet TCRdb's version contains in-frame clones alone and is incomplete. The sample includes some 170,000 clones, 80% to 90% seen only once; the top ten take 3.5% to 4.5%. Concerning this clone itself: The antigen is unknown.

The receptor was isolated from an adult who received the MenACWY meningococcal vaccine as a control. The material sequenced was peripheral blood, taken 28 days after the second dose of the MenACWY control vaccine.

CDR3: CASSRQGPAAEAFF. CDR3 nucleotide sequence: TGTGCCAGCAGCAGGCAGGGGCCCGCGGCTGAAGCTTTCTTT. J is TRBJ1-1 and V is TRBV5-4; TRBD1 is a possible D gene (6 bases). The CDR3 runs to 14 residues. Germline V lookup: CDR1 SGHNT, CDR2 YYREEE (reference sequence). Trimming took 4 bases from V and 6 from J, leaving 16 bases between them.